The rows below give T cell receptor beta chains drawn from one sample of a study of beta chain features in type 1 diabetes. The assay was immunoSEQ multiplex PCR, and TCRdb's table has in-frame clones only and misses some. The table shows 970,000 or so clones, with about 17% occurring only once. The source material was naive CD4+ T cells from blood. Receptors were obtained from a woman aged 18-30 years in good health. The CDR3 runs from the conserved cysteine through the conserved F or W. The D gene is left open where the match is weak. The listing skips clone size in some rows; elsewhere it reads once, few, many or a size class.

j_call clone_size v_call d_call cdr3_aa cdr3_nt
TRBJ2-2 . TRBV7-9 . CASSFGQTYTGELFF TGTGCCAGCAGCTTCGGACAGACTTACACCGGGGAGCTGTTTTTT
TRBJ2-5 few TRBV15 TRBD2 CATSRDRGTSGETQYF TGTGCCACCAGCAGAGATCGGGGGACTAGCGGGGAGACCCAGTACTTC
TRBJ2-1 few TRBV7-3 TRBD2 CASSHSGTREEQFF TGTGCCAGCAGCCATTCCGGGACTAGGGAGGAGCAGTTCTTC
TRBJ1-2 few TRBV4-3 . CASSHSWTAGNFYGYTF TGCGCCAGCAGCCACTCGTGGACAGCGGGGAACTTCTATGGCTACACCTTC
TRBJ2-5 few TRBV14 . CASSQELRPSTQYF TGTGCCAGCAGCCAAGAGCTGAGGCCTTCTACCCAGTACTTC
TRBJ1-5 . TRBV19 . CASRRREDQPQHF TGTGCCAGTCGCCGGAGAGAGGATCAGCCCCAGCATTTT
TRBJ2-6 few TRBV5-5 . CASSLGDSGANVLTF TGTGCCAGCAGCTTGGGAGACTCTGGGGCCAACGTCCTGACTTTC
TRBJ2-1 . TRBV28 . CASSFRDEQFF TGTGCCAGCAGTTTTAGGGATGAGCAGTTCTTC
TRBJ2-3 few TRBV29-1 TRBD2 CSVEAGGTTDTQYF TGCAGCGTTGAGGCGGGAGGAACCACAGATACGCAGTATTTT
TRBJ2-1 few TRBV28 TRBD2 CASSPRGSGRISEQFF TGTGCCAGCAGCCCCCGTGGGAGCGGGAGAATTTCTGAGCAGTTCTTC
TRBJ2-3 few TRBV6-5 . CASSFTGWGTDTQYF TGTGCCAGCAGTTTCACAGGGTGGGGTACAGATACGCAGTATTTT
TRBJ1-6 . TRBV6-6 . CASLGFTLHF TGTGCCAGCTTGGGGTTCACCCTCCACTTT
TRBJ1-1 few TRBV7-6 TRBD1 CASSTGQGKTLNTEAFF TGTGCCAGCAGCACCGGACAGGGAAAAACCTTGAACACTGAAGCTTTCTTT
TRBJ2-3 . TRBV11-2 TRBD1 CASSAGQGVTDTQYF TGTGCCAGCAGCGCCGGACAGGGAGTCACAGATACGCAGTATTTT
TRBJ2-1 . TRBV7-2 . CASSLEFWASDREQFF TGTGCCAGCAGCTTAGAATTTTGGGCTAGCGACCGTGAGCAGTTCTTC
TRBJ1-2 . TRBV5-6 . CASSLEVGGYTF TGTGCCAGCAGCTTGGAAGTCGGTGGCTACACCTTC
TRBJ1-5 few TRBV10-3 . CAIRGQPNQPQHF TGTGCCATCAGAGGACAGCCCAATCAGCCCCAGCATTTT
TRBJ2-7 few TRBV11-1 . CASSLDQVYEQYF TGTGCCAGCAGCTTAGACCAAGTCTACGAGCAGTACTTC
TRBJ2-5 . TRBV15 . CATSRSLGVQVQETQYF TGTGCCACCAGCAGATCCCTGGGCGTACAAGTCCAAGAGACCCAGTACTTC
TRBJ2-7 few TRBV7-2 TRBD2 CASSFSGRASYEQYF TGTGCCAGCAGCTTTAGCGGGAGGGCCTCTTACGAGCAGTACTTC
TRBJ2-7 . TRBV21-1 . CASRMDRSYEQYF TGTGCCAGCAGAATGGACAGATCCTACGAGCAGTACTTC
TRBJ2-5 . TRBV6-1 . CASMHSGAETQYF TGTGCCAGCATGCACTCCGGGGCTGAGACCCAGTACTTC
TRBJ2-1 few TRBV4-3 . CASSQDTGHEQFF TGCGCCAGCAGCCAAGACACAGGCCATGAGCAGTTCTTC
TRBJ2-5 . TRBV7-9 . CASSFLQGGETQYF TGTGCCAGCAGCTTCCTCCAGGGAGGAGAGACCCAGTACTTC
TRBJ2-7 . TRBV7-2 TRBD2 CASSLTSGTFYEQYF TGTGCCAGCAGTTTGACTAGCGGGACATTCTACGAGCAGTACTTC
TRBJ1-4 . TRBV23-1 TRBD1 CASSAWDRRSANEKLFF TGCGCCAGCAGTGCCTGGGACAGGAGGTCAGCTAATGAAAAACTGTTTTTT
TRBJ2-1 few TRBV25-1 . CASNRAGANEQFF TGTGCCAGCAATCGGGCCGGGGCGAATGAGCAGTTCTTC
TRBJ2-6 . TRBV7-9 . CASSALLRDSGANVLTF TGTGCCAGCAGCGCGCTTTTGAGGGACTCTGGGGCCAACGTCCTGACTTTC
TRBJ1-4 . TRBV2 . CASRVYNEKLFF TGTGCCAGCCGGGTTTATAATGAAAAACTGTTTTTT
TRBJ2-7 . TRBV18 . CASSPRIEGPEQYF TGTGCCAGCTCACCACGTATAGAAGGGCCCGAGCAGTACTTC
TRBJ1-5 few TRBV18 . CASSPGARNQPQHF TGTGCCAGCTCACCAGGGGCACGCAATCAGCCCCAGCATTTT
TRBJ2-6 . TRBV9 . CASSVTEAGANVLTF TGTGCCAGCAGCGTAACAGAGGCTGGGGCCAACGTCCTGACTTTC
TRBJ1-3 few TRBV7-2 TRBD1 CASSGGTGGSGNTIYF TGTGCCAGCAGCGGGGGCACAGGGGGCTCTGGAAACACCATATATTTT
TRBJ2-6 few TRBV7-9 . CASRPRPRDLASGANVLTF TGTGCCAGCAGGCCAAGACCGCGGGACCTCGCCTCTGGGGCCAACGTCCTGACTTTC
TRBJ2-7 few TRBV28 TRBD1 CASRERDRVYEQYF TGTGCCAGCCGGGAGCGGGACAGGGTCTACGAGCAGTACTTC
TRBJ1-1 . TRBV12-2 . CASRLVQGAPTEAFF TGTGCAAGTCGCTTAGTGCAGGGGGCGCCCACTGAAGCTTTCTTT
TRBJ2-1 few TRBV21-1 . CASSPQFLAGKPHEQFF TGTGCCAGCAGCCCTCAGTTCCTAGCGGGAAAACCCCATGAGCAGTTCTTC
TRBJ2-1 . TRBV25-1 . CASSHYPHNEQFF TGTGCCAGCAGTCATTACCCCCACAATGAGCAGTTCTTC
TRBJ1-5 . TRBV6-1 . CASSESAQGLRSNQPQHF TGTGCCAGCAGTGAAAGTGCCCAGGGGCTCAGGAGCAATCAGCCCCAGCATTTT
TRBJ2-1 . TRBV7-8 . CASSPAGGSLYNEQFF TGTGCCAGCAGCCCAGCCGGGGGCAGCCTCTACAATGAGCAGTTCTTC
TRBJ2-1 many TRBV25-1 . CASSGRDEQFF TGTGCCAGCAGTGGCAGGGACGAGCAGTTCTTC
TRBJ2-1 . TRBV7-9 . CASRDDGGRTYNEQFF TGTGCCAGCCGGGATGATGGCGGGCGTACCTACAATGAGCAGTTCTTC
TRBJ2-1 few TRBV4-3 . CASSQGPTTSYNEQFF TGCGCCAGCAGCCAAGGGCCGACTACCTCCTACAATGAGCAGTTCTTC
TRBJ2-5 few TRBV18 . CASSSSQEETQYF TGTGCCAGCTCATCCTCCCAAGAAGAGACCCAGTACTTC
TRBJ2-2 few TRBV5-1 . CASSLGSSRTGELFF TGCGCCAGCAGCTTGGGTAGCTCGCGAACCGGGGAGCTGTTTTTT
TRBJ2-7 . TRBV13 . CASSTGPGRGTYEQYF TGTGCCAGCAGCACCGGTCCGGGTAGGGGGACCTACGAGCAGTACTTC
TRBJ2-1 few TRBV19 . CASSHFSASSYNEQFF TGTGCCAGTAGTCACTTTAGCGCAAGCTCCTACAATGAGCAGTTCTTC
TRBJ2-1 . TRBV7-9 . CASRAGTPKQFF TGTGCCAGCAGGGCCGGGACTCCGAAGCAGTTCTTC